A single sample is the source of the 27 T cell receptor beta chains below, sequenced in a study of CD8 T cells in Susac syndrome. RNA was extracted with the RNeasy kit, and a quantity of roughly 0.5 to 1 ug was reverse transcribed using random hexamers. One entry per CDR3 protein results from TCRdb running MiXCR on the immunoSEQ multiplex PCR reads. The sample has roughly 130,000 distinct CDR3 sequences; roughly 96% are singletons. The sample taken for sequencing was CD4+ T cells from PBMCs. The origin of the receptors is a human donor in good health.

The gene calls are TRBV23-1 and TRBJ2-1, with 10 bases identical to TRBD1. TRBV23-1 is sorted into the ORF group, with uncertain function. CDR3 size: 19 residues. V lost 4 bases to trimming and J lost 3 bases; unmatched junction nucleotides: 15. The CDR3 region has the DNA TGCGCCAGCAGTCTAAAAGACCCGGGACAGGGGACCTTCTACAATGAGCAGTTCTTC. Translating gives CASSLKDPGQGTFYNEQFF.

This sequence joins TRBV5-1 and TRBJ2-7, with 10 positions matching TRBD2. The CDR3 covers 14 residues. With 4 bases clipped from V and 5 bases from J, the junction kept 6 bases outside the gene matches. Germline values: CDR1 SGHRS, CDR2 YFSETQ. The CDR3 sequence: CASSTGLASNEQYF. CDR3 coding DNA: TGCGCCAGCAGCACGGGACTAGCGTCGAACGAGCAGTACTTC.

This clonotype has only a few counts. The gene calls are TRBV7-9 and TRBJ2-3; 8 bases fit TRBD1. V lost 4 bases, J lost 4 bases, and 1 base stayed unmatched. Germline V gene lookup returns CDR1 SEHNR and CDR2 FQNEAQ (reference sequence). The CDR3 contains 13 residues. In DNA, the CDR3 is TGTGCCAGCAGCTCCAGGGGGCCAGATACGCAGTATTTT. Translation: CASSSRGPDTQYF.

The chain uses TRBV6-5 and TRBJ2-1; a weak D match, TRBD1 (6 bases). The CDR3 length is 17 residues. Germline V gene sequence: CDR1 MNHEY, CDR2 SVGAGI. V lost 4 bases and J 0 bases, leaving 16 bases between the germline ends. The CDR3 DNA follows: TGTGCCAGCAGTTCCGCCATGACAGGCCTCTCCTACAATGAGCAGTTCTTC. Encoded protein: CASSSAMTGLSYNEQFF.

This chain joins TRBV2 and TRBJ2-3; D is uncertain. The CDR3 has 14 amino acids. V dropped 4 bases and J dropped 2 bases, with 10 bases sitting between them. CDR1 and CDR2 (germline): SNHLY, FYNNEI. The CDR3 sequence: CASSVERSTDTQYF. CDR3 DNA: TGTGCCAGCAGTGTTGAGCGCTCCACAGATACGCAGTATTTT.

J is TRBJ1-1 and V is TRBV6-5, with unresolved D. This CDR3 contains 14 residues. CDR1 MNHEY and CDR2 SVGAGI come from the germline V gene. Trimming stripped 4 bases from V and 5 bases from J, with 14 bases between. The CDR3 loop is CASSSLTRGTEAFF. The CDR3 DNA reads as TGTGCCAGCAGTTCCCTCACAAGAGGGACTGAAGCTTTCTTT.

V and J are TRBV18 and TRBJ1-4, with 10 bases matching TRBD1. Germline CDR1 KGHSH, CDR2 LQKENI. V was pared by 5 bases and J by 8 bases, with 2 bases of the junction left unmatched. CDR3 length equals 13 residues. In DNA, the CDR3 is TGTGCCAGCTCAGGGACAGGGGCCGAAAAACTGTTTTTT. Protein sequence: CASSGTGAEKLFF.

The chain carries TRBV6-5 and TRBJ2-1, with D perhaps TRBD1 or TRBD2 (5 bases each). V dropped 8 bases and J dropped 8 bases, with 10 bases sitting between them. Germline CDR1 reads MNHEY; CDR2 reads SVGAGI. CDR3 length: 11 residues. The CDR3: CASRDGYEQFF. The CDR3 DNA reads TGTGCCAGCCGGGACGGCTATGAGCAGTTCTTC.

CDR3 region: CASSSWTGWSNQPQHF. CDR3 bases: TGTGCCAGCAGCTCGTGGACAGGCTGGAGCAATCAGCCCCAGCATTTT. This chain links TRBV5-6 with TRBJ1-5; 7 bases are a match to TRBD1. Per germline, CDR1 SGHDT and CDR2 YYEEEE. The CDR3 sequence is 16 residues long. J lost 1 base, V lost 3 bases, and 7 bases had no gene match.

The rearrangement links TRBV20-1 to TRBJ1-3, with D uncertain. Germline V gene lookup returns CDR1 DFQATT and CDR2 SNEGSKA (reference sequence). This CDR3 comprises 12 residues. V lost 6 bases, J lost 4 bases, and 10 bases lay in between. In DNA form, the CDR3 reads TGCAGTGCACCCTCCGGGGGAAACACCATATATTTT. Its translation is CSAPSGGNTIYF.

For the CDR3, the DNA is TGCAGTGCTAGAGCACACCCCGGGACGGTCTCCTACGAGCAGTACTTC. This codes for CSARAHPGTVSYEQYF. The chain employs TRBV20-1 and TRBJ2-7; D may match TRBD1 or TRBD2 (5 bases each). CDR3 size: 16 residues. Trimming took 1 base from V and 0 from J, leaving 16 bases between them. Germline loops: CDR1 DFQATT, CDR2 SNEGSKA (reference sequence).

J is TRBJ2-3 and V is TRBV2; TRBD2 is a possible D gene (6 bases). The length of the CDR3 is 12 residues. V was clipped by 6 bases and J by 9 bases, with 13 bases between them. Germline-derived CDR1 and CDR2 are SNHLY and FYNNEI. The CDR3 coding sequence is TGTGCCAGCAGGGCGTTAGCGGTGACGCAGTATTTT. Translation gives CASRALAVTQYF.

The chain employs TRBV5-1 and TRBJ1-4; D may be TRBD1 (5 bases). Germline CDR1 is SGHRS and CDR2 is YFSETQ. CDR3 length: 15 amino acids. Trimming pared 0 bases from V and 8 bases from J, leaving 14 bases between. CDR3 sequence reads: CASSLGGTSVEKLFF. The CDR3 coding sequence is TGCGCCAGCAGCTTGGGCGGGACCTCGGTCGAAAAACTGTTTTTT.

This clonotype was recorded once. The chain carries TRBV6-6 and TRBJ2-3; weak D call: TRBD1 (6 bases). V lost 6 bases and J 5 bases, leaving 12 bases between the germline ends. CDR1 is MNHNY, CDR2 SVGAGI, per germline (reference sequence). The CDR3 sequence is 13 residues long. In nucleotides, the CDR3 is TGTGCCAGCAGAACAGGGATGAGAGATACGCAGTATTTT. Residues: CASRTGMRDTQYF.

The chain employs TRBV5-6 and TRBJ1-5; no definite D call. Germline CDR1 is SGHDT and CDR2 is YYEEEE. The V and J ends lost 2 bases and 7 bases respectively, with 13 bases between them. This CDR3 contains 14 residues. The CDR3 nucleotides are TGTGCCAGCAGCTTAGCAGGAGTGCAACAGCCCCAGCATTTT. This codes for CASSLAGVQQPQHF.

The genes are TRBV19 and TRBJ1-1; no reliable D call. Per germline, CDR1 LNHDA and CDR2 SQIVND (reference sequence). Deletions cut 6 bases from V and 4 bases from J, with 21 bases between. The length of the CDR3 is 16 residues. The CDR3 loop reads CASSPLWIQRSTEAFF. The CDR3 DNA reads TGTGCCAGTAGCCCCCTATGGATTCAGAGAAGCACTGAAGCTTTCTTT.

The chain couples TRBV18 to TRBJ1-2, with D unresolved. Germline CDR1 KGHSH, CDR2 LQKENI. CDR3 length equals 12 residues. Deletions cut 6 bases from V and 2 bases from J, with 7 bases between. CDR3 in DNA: TGTGCCAGCTCCTTTCGCAACTATGGCTACACCTTC. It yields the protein CASSFRNYGYTF. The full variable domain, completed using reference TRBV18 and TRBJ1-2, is NAGVMQNPRHLVRRRGQEARLRCSPMKGHSHVYWYRQLPEEGLKFMVYLQKENIIDESGMPKERFSAEFPKEGPSILRIQQVVRGDSAAYFCASSFRNYGYTFGSGTRLTVV.

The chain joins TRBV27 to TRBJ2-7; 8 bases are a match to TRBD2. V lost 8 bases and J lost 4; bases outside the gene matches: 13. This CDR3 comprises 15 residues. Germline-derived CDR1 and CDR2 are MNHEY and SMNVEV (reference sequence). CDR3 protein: CASGGAGAAVYEQYF. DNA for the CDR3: TGTGCCAGCGGTGGAGCGGGGGCGGCGGTATACGAGCAGTACTTC.

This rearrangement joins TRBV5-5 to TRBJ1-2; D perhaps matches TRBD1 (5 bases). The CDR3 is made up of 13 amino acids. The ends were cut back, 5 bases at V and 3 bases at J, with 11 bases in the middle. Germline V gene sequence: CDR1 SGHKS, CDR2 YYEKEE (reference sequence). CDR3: CASSLQGDYGYTF. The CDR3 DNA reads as TGTGCCAGCAGTCTTCAGGGAGACTATGGCTACACCTTC. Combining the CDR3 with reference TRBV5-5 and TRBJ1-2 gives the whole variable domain DAGVTQSPTHLIKTRGQQVTLRCSPISGHKSVSWYQQVLGQGPQFIFQYYEKEERGRGNFPDRFSARQFPNYSSELNVNALLLGDSALYLCASSLQGDYGYTFGSGTRLTVV.

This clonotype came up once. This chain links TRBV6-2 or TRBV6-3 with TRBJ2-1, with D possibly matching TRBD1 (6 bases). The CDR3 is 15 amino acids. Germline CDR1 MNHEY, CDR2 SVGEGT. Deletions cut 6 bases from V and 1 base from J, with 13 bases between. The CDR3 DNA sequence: TGTGCCAGCAGATGGGACACAAAGTCCTACAATGAGCAGTTCTTC. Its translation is CASRWDTKSYNEQFF.

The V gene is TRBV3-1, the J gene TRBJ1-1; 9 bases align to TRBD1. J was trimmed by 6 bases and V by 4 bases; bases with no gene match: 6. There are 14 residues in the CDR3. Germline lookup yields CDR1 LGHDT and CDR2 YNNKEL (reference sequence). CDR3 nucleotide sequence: TGTGCCAGCAGCCGGATAACAGGGGGCCCTGAAGCTTTCTTT. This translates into CASSRITGGPEAFF.

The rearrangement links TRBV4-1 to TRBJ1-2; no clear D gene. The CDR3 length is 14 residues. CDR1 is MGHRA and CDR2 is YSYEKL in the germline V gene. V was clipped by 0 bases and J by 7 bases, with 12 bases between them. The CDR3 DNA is TGCGCCAGCAGCCAAGACCAAGGGATCCCTGGCTACACCTTC. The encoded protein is CASSQDQGIPGYTF.

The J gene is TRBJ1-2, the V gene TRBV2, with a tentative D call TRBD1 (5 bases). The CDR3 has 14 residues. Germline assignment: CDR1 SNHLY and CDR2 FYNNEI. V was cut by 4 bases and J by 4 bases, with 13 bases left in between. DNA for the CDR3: TGTGCCAGCAGTGTGGGGACCAGTAGCTATGGCTACACCTTC. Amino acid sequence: CASSVGTSSYGYTF.

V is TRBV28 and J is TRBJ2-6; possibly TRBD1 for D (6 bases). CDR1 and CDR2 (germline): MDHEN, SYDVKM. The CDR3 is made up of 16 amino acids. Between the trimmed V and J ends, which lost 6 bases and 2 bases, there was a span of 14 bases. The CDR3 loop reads CASRRRDTPGANVLTF. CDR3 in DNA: TGTGCCAGCAGGCGAAGGGACACCCCTGGGGCCAACGTCCTGACTTTC.

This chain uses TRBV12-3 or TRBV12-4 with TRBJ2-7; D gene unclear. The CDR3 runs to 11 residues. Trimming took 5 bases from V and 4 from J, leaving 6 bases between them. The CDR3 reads CASSAVYEQYF. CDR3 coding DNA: TGTGCCAGCAGTGCGGTTTACGAGCAGTACTTC.

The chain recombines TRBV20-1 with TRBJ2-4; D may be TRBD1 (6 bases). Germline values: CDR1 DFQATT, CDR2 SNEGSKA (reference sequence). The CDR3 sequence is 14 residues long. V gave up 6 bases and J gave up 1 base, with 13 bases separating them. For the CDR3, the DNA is TGCAGTGCCAGGGGAAGGGAGGCCAAAAACATTCAGTACTTC. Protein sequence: CSARGREAKNIQYF.

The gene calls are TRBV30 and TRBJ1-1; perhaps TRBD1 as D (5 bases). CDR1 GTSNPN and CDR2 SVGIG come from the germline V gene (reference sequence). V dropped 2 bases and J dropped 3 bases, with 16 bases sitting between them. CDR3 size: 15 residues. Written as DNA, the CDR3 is TGTGCCTGGAGTCGCCAGGGTCGGATGGACACTGAAGCTTTCTTT. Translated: CAWSRQGRMDTEAFF. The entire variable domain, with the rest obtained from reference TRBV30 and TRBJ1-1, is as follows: SQTIHQWPATLVQPVGSPLSLECTVEGTSNPNLYWYRQAAGRGLQLLFYSVGIGQISSEVPQNLSASRPQDRQFILSSKKLLLSDSGFYLCAWSRQGRMDTEAFFGQGTRLTVV.